Given below is one T cell receptor beta chain in context. What it binds is unknown. TCRdb reprocessed the 5' RACE reads via MiXCR and lists one record per CDR3 protein. The sample carries 35,000 to 50,000 distinct CDR3 sequences, approximately 30% recorded once. The CDR3 contains 16 residues. V lost 7 bases and J lost 1, with 17 bases in between. Broader study findings: Whole repertoires were not studied in the larger cohort, only one V-J beta rearrangement.

This chain joins TRBV12-3 or TRBV12-4 and TRBJ2-4; weak D call: TRBD2 (6 bases). This TCR was sampled from a female donor with breast cancer. The specimen was tumor-infiltrating memory CD4+ T cells sorted from the breast tumor. Regarding subset: memory CD4+ T cells, CD4+CD45RO+CD25-. DNA of the CDR3: TGTGCCAGCAACCGACAGAGGAGGGGTGCCAAAAACATTCAGTACTTC. It is translated as CASNRQRRGAKNIQYF.